The 28 T cell receptor beta chains below all came from one sample that was sequenced in a study of T cells in Graves' hyperthyroidism and ophthalmopathy. TCR beta CDR3 sequences were amplified from RNA transcripts. First-round RT-PCR of the TCR CDR3 relied on the HTBI primer set. TCRdb itself ran the multiplex PCR reads through MiXCR, one entry per CDR3 protein. The profile covers 460,000 or so distinct CDR3 sequences, with roughly an eighth appearing a single time and roughly 17% taken by the ten largest. Material: blood. These receptors came from a woman aged 18-29 years with Graves' hyperthyroidism.

As concerns this clonotype: This may stem from a read error, because a much larger clone lies one nucleotide away. The conserved phenylalanine or tryptophan is not found at the CDR3 terminus, so this likely reflects a read error. The V and J genes are TRBV3-1 and TRBJ1-1, with a tentative D call TRBD1 (5 bases). V was clipped by 8 bases and J by 4 bases, with 11 bases between them. Germline V lookup: CDR1 LGHDT, CDR2 YNNKEL (reference sequence). The CDR3 covers 12 residues. The CDR3 protein is CASQGEGTEAFL. The CDR3 coding sequence is TGTGCCAGCCAAGGGGAGGGCACTGAAGCTTTCCTT.

This clonotype was recorded many times. This sequence joins TRBV2 and TRBJ2-5; D unclear. The CDR3 has 13 amino acids. The germline V gene encodes CDR1 SNHLY and CDR2 FYNNEI. Trimming took 4 bases from V and 1 from J, leaving 7 bases between them. Here the CDR3 reads CASSVGIQETQYF. The CDR3 DNA sequence: TGTGCCAGCAGTGTGGGGATCCAAGAGACCCAGTACTTC.

V gene TRBV9 combines with J gene TRBJ2-3; a weak D match, TRBD1 (7 bases). The CDR3 is 16 amino acids. The V gene's germline CDR1 is SGDLS and CDR2 YYNGEE. The ends were cut back, 3 bases at V and 6 bases at J, with 20 bases in the middle. The CDR3 DNA reads TGTGCCAGCAGCGGGAGACTGGAGGGGGCGATTGATACGCAGTATTTT. It yields the protein CASSGRLEGAIDTQYF. The full variable domain, in which reference TRBV9 and TRBJ2-3 provide the parts outside the CDR3, is DSGVTQTPKHLITATGQRVTLRCSPRSGDLSVYWYQQSLDQGLQFLIQYYNGEERAKGNILERFSAQQFPDLHSELNLSSLELGDSALYFCASSGRLEGAIDTQYFGPGTRLTVL.

As to this clonotype: This could be a read error, since a much larger clone is one nucleotide away. J is TRBJ1-1 and V is TRBV27, with 9 nucleotides matching TRBD1. CDR1 and CDR2 from the germline V gene are MNHEY and SMNVEV (reference sequence). The CDR3 runs 13 residues. In DNA, the CDR3 is TGTGCCAGCAGCATTGGACAGGGGTCTGAAGCTTCCTTT. Amino acid sequence: CASSIGQGSEASF.

In this sample, this clonotype turned up a few times. CDR3 loop: CASSLAQSGEQYF. The CDR3 nucleotides are TGCGCCAGCAGCTTGGCTCAGTCTGGAGAGCAGTACTTC. The chain couples TRBV5-1 to TRBJ2-7; D not certain. Germline V lookup: CDR1 SGHRS, CDR2 YFSETQ. With 0 bases removed from V and 7 bases from J, the gap between germline ends came to 11 bases. The CDR3 covers 13 residues. Drawing the rest from reference TRBV5-1 and TRBJ2-7, the complete variable domain is KAGVTQTPRYLIKTRGQQVTLSCSPISGHRSVSWYQQTPGQGLQFLFEYFSETQRNKGNFPGRFSGRQFSNSRSEMNVSTLELGDSALYLCASSLAQSGEQYFGPGTRLTVT.

This clonotype was counted a single time. One end of the junction varies from germline; a read error may be responsible. V gene TRBV28 combines with J gene TRBJ1-1; D remains unclear. There are 16 residues in the CDR3. Per the germline V gene, CDR1 is MDHEN and CDR2 is SYDVKM. CDR3 nucleotide sequence: TGTGCCAGCAGTTCCCCCCGGGCCCGAATCAACACTGAAGCTTCCTTT. The encoded protein is CASSSPRARINTEASF. Full variable domain (remainder filled in from reference TRBV28 and TRBJ1-1): DVKVTQSSRYLVKRTGEKVFLECVQDMDHENMFWYRQDPGLGLRLIYFSYDVKMKEKGDIPEGYSVSREKKERFSLILESASTNQTSMYLCASSSPRARINTEASFGQGTRLTVV.

This clonotype was counted ten times or more. V is TRBV28 and J is TRBJ1-2; perhaps TRBD1 as D (5 bases). V was trimmed by 4 bases and J by 4 bases, leaving 7 bases between them. This CDR3 has 12 residues. Per germline, CDR1 MDHEN and CDR2 SYDVKM. The CDR3 sequence is CASSWGGYGYTF. The CDR3 coding sequence is TGTGCCAGCAGTTGGGGGGGCTATGGCTACACCTTC.

In this sample, this clonotype turned up a few times. The chain recombines TRBV13 with TRBJ1-2; no firm D call. The CDR3 has 13 amino acids. Trimming stripped 5 bases from V and 6 bases from J, with 13 bases between. In germline, CDR1 is PRHDT, CDR2 FYEKMQ (reference sequence). CDR3 protein: CASSQGSRNGYTF. The CDR3 bases are TGTGCCAGCAGCCAAGGGAGTCGGAATGGCTACACCTTC.

In its sample, this clonotype was seen many times. This sequence joins TRBV6-1 and TRBJ2-7; 11 bases map to TRBD2. CDR1 MNHNS and CDR2 SASEGT come from the germline V gene. After removal of 7 bases from V and 2 bases from J, the junction contained 13 bases not matched to a gene. There are 17 residues in the CDR3. CDR3 amino acids: CASKESQGLAVPYEQYV. In DNA, the CDR3 is TGTGCCAGCAAAGAGAGCCAGGGACTAGCGGTACCCTACGAGCAGTACGTC.

In its sample, this clonotype was seen a few times. The chain employs TRBV9 and TRBJ1-1; D uncertain. V was shortened by 0 bases and J by 1 base, with 7 bases between the two germline ends. This CDR3 region has 14 residues. Germline CDR1 is SGDLS and CDR2 is YYNGEE. CDR3 sequence (DNA): TGTGCCAGCAGCGTAGACGGTACGAACACTGAAGCTTTCTTT. Its protein product is CASSVDGTNTEAFF.

Regarding this clonotype: A much bigger clone sits one base away, suggesting this may be a read error. This rearrangement joins TRBV12-3 or TRBV12-4 to TRBJ2-7; 7 bases agree with TRBD2. CDR3 length equals 14 residues. The trim removed 4 bases at V and 5 bases at J, leaving 8 bases unmatched. CDR3 protein: CASSSRGGENEQYF. CDR3 in DNA: TGTGCCAGCAGTTCTCGGGGAGGGGAGAACGAGCAGTACTTC.

This clonotype has ten or more counts. The chain couples TRBV6-6 to TRBJ2-5; 15 nucleotides align to TRBD2. Germline assignment: CDR1 MNHNY and CDR2 SVGAGI (reference sequence). Trimming took 1 base from V and 5 from J; bases not matched to a gene: 2. The CDR3 runs to 16 residues. The CDR3 loop reads CASSYWGLAGGETQYF. The CDR3 DNA follows: TGTGCCAGCAGTTACTGGGGACTAGCGGGAGGCGAGACCCAGTACTTC.

This chain uses TRBV19 with TRBJ2-7; D unresolved. CDR3 length: 13 amino acids. CDR1 and CDR2 (germline): LNHDA, SQIVND (reference sequence). V dropped 0 bases and J dropped 4 bases, with 7 bases sitting between them. The CDR3 nucleotides read TGTGCCAGTAGTATAGATCTTTCGTACGAGCAGTACTTC. Translated: CASSIDLSYEQYF.

This chain connects TRBV11-3 to TRBJ1-5, with D tentatively TRBD1 (5 bases). Per the germline V gene, CDR1 is SGHNT and CDR2 is YENEEA. The CDR3 sequence is 16 residues long. The germline V and J ends were trimmed by 6 bases and 2 bases, with 17 bases remaining between them. CDR3 loop: CASSPGTLSGNQPQHF. The CDR3 DNA follows: TGTGCCAGCAGTCCCGGGACTCTAAGTGGCAATCAGCCCCAGCATTTT.

This clonotype has a count of ten or more. The chain is built from TRBV6-6 and TRBJ2-5, with 9 bases lining up with TRBD2. The CDR3 totals 16 residues. Germline V gene sequence: CDR1 MNHNY, CDR2 SVGAGI (reference sequence). V dropped 2 bases and J dropped 1; count of bases not matched to a gene: 5. The CDR3 nucleotides are TGTGCCAGCAGTTACGCCGCTAGCGGGATCCAAGAGACCCAGTACTTC. Protein: CASSYAASGIQETQYF.

This chain connects TRBV9 to TRBJ2-3; the D gene is possibly TRBD1 (7 bases). The CDR3 consists of 15 residues. V was shortened by 4 bases and J by 2 bases, with 14 bases between the two germline ends. Germline-derived CDR1 and CDR2 are SGDLS and YYNGEE. For the CDR3, the DNA is TGTGCCAGCAGCTGGCAGGGGGGCCACACAGATACGCAGTATTTT. Translating gives CASSWQGGHTDTQYF.

This clonotype was counted ten times or more. The rearrangement links TRBV4-1 to TRBJ1-4, with 9 positions matching TRBD1. This CDR3 has 16 residues. Germline CDR1 MGHRA, CDR2 YSYEKL. V lost 4 bases, J lost 0 bases, and 3 bases stayed unmatched. The CDR3: CASSPGTGTTNEKLFF. The CDR3 DNA is TGCGCCAGCAGCCCGGGGACAGGGACAACTAATGAAAAACTGTTTTTT.

This clonotype has just one count. A read error may be the cause here, since a much bigger clone is one base away. The CDR3 DNA reads as TGTGCCAGCAGCTTTAGCGGGAGTCCCTCCAATGAGCAGCTCTTC. Translation: CASSFSGSPSNEQLF. The chain links TRBV7-3 to TRBJ2-1; 9 nucleotides line up with TRBD2. The CDR3 is 15 residues long. Germline CDR1 reads SGHTA; CDR2 reads FQGTGA.

The rearrangement uses TRBV14 and TRBJ1-4; D is undetermined. Germline values: CDR1 SGHDN, CDR2 FVKESK. This CDR3 contains 14 residues. With 1 base removed from V and 4 bases from J, the gap between germline ends came to 7 bases. The chain's CDR3 is CASSQVHLNEKLFF. CDR3 DNA sequence: TGTGCCAGCAGCCAAGTCCATCTTAATGAAAAACTGTTTTTT.

This clonotype has a handful of counts. V gene TRBV29-1 combines with J gene TRBJ2-2; possibly TRBD1 for D (8 bases). This CDR3 spans 16 amino acids. Between the trimmed V and J ends, which lost 6 bases and 6 bases, there was a span of 23 bases. Germline CDR1 and CDR2: SQVTM and ANQGSEA. CDR3 DNA: TGCAGCGTCGTCGCGCCACAGGGGGGGAATGCCGGGGAGCTGTTTTTT. Translating it yields CSVVAPQGGNAGELFF.

This chain joins TRBV19 and TRBJ1-2; the D gene is possibly TRBD1 (5 bases). CDR1 and CDR2 (germline): LNHDA, SQIVND (reference sequence). The CDR3 is 13 amino acids. The V end was cut by 5 bases, the J end by 2 bases, with 9 bases between. Here the CDR3 reads CASSWGPNYGYTF. The CDR3 DNA reads TGTGCCAGTAGTTGGGGACCCAACTATGGCTACACCTTC.

This clonotype was recorded many times. The V and J genes are TRBV18 and TRBJ2-7; 11 nucleotides match TRBD1. Per the germline V gene, CDR1 is KGHSH and CDR2 is LQKENI. V was pared by 2 bases and J by 6 bases, with 3 bases of the junction left unmatched. CDR3 length: 14 amino acids. CDR3 region: CASSPMGTGGEQYF. DNA for the CDR3: TGTGCCAGCTCACCAATGGGGACAGGGGGCGAGCAGTACTTC.

This clonotype came up many times. The V and J genes are TRBV7-6 and TRBJ2-1; TRBD1 matches at 7 bases. Germline V gene sequence: CDR1 SGHVS, CDR2 FNYEAQ. V shed 5 bases and J 9 bases; nucleotides not matched to a gene: 7. There are 13 residues in the CDR3. CDR3 nucleotide sequence: TGTGCCAGCAGCGGATACAGGGGAATTGAGCAGTTCTTC. It yields the protein CASSGYRGIEQFF.

This clonotype was seen repeatedly, ten times or more. This CDR3 reads CASSSTGTYRTDTQYF. CDR3 coding DNA: TGTGCCAGCAGCTCCACCGGGACTTACCGCACAGATACGCAGTATTTT. The J gene is TRBJ2-3, the V gene TRBV7-6; maybe TRBD2 (6 bases). V dropped 4 bases and J dropped 1 base, with 15 bases sitting between them. Germline-derived CDR1 and CDR2 are SGHVS and FNYEAQ. The CDR3 is 16 amino acids.

V and J are TRBV20-1 and TRBJ1-4; TRBD1 aligns across 9 bases. The trim removed 6 bases at V and 6 bases at J, leaving 8 bases unmatched. The CDR3 totals 14 residues. The germline V gene has CDR1 DFQATT and CDR2 SNEGSKA (reference sequence). The DNA for the CDR3 is TGCAGTGCGCCGTGGACAGGGGAGGATGAAAAACTGTTTTTT. It is translated as CSAPWTGEDEKLFF.

This clonotype showed up many times. V usage is TRBV7-3 and J usage is TRBJ1-1, with D perhaps matching TRBD1 (5 bases). This CDR3 has 15 residues. V was clipped by 2 bases and J by 0 bases, with 10 bases between them. Germline lookup yields CDR1 SGHTA and CDR2 FQGTGA. CDR3 loop: CASSLFGGVNTEAFF. DNA of the CDR3: TGTGCCAGCAGCTTATTCGGGGGGGTGAACACTGAAGCTTTCTTT.

This clonotype was seen repeatedly, ten times or more. The chain has TRBV27 and TRBJ1-1, with D perhaps TRBD1 (5 bases). This CDR3 region has 13 residues. The germline V gene has CDR1 MNHEY and CDR2 SMNVEV (reference sequence). V lost 2 bases to trimming and J lost 6 bases, with 10 bases between them. The CDR3 sequence: CASSLAGKAEAFF. Here the CDR3 DNA reads TGTGCCAGCAGTTTAGCAGGGAAGGCTGAAGCTTTCTTT.

In its sample, this clonotype was seen many times. This chain uses TRBV15 with TRBJ1-2; 7 bases line up with TRBD1. The CDR3 extends over 14 amino acids. CDR1 and CDR2 from the germline V gene are LNHNV and YYDKDF (reference sequence). V shed 1 base, J shed 4 bases, and the junction held 3 bases outside the gene matches. For the CDR3, the DNA is TGTGCCACCAGCAGAGGACAGGGAGGCTATGGCTACACCTTC. This codes for CATSRGQGGYGYTF.